Following are 21 T cell receptor beta chains from one sample sequenced in a study of vaccination effects on CD4 cells after COVID-19. Profiled with immunoSEQ multiplex PCR; TCRdb holds only in-frame clones, not every one. The sample gives 45,000 to 65,000 clones, approximately 81% of which show up once; about 4.5% is in the top ten. Their target antigens are unknown. Culture lasted around eleven days before CD4+ T cell isolation. The cohort was immunized with two doses of either the BNT162b2 or mRNA-1273 vaccine. Sequences were derived from CD4+ T cells from PBMCs cultured without peptide, sampled after COVID-19 vaccination. Source of these receptors: a human donor who received a COVID-19 vaccine.

The chain links TRBV7-9 to TRBJ2-2; D is unresolved. V dropped 5 bases and J dropped 6 bases, with 13 bases sitting between them. The germline CDR1 and CDR2 sequences are SEHNR and FQNEAQ (reference sequence). The CDR3 covers 14 residues. CDR3 amino acids: CASSLDLRSGELFF. The CDR3 DNA reads TGTGCCAGCAGCCTGGACCTTCGCTCCGGGGAGCTGTTTTTT.

This chain uses TRBV25-1 with TRBJ2-1; perhaps TRBD2 as D (6 bases). CDR1 MGHDK and CDR2 SYGVNS come from the germline V gene. The CDR3 is made up of 12 amino acids. Trimming took 8 bases from V and 5 from J, leaving 10 bases between them. The CDR3 loop is CASPSENNEQFF. In nucleotides, the CDR3 is TGTGCCAGCCCTAGCGAGAACAATGAGCAGTTCTTC.

The gene calls are TRBV5-1 and TRBJ2-3, with TRBD1 matching 8 bases. Per the germline V gene, CDR1 is SGHRS and CDR2 is YFSETQ. This CDR3 is built from 15 residues. V lost 0 bases to trimming and J lost 5 bases; unmatched junction nucleotides: 5. The CDR3 DNA follows: TGCGCCAGCAGCTTGGGGAACGGACAGGGAGATACGCAGTATTTT. Encoded protein: CASSLGNGQGDTQYF.

This rearrangement joins TRBV7-3 to TRBJ1-1; D unclear. CDR3 size: 13 residues. Germline V gives CDR1 SGHTA, CDR2 FQGTGA. V was pared by 1 base and J by 3 bases, with 6 bases between. Here the CDR3 DNA reads TGTGCCAGCAGCTTAAGGGAACACACTGAAGCTTTCTTT. This sequence encodes CASSLREHTEAFF.

This sequence joins TRBV2 and TRBJ1-6, with D tentatively TRBD1 (6 bases). With 7 bases removed from V and 11 bases from J, the gap between germline ends came to 24 bases. CDR1 SNHLY and CDR2 FYNNEI come from the germline V gene. This CDR3 comprises 16 residues. CDR3 DNA: TGTGCCAGCATGCGATTTAACATCGCGAGGGGGGCACCCCTCCACTTT. Its translation is CASMRFNIARGAPLHF.

The count of this clone is one. This rearrangement joins TRBV24-1 to TRBJ2-7; 9 nucleotides align to TRBD1. CDR1 and CDR2 (germline): KGHDR, SFDVKD. The ends lost 3 bases at V and 5 bases at J; junction bases unmatched: 7. There are 15 residues in the CDR3. In nucleotides, the CDR3 is TGTGCCACCAGTGATCCCCGGGACAGGGAACACGAGCAGTACTTC. This codes for CATSDPRDREHEQYF.

This clone was found many times. V gene TRBV2 combines with J gene TRBJ2-2; D gene ambiguous. This CDR3 has 14 amino acids. V was shortened by 7 bases and J by 2 bases, with 11 bases between the two germline ends. Germline V gene data show CDR1 as SNHLY and CDR2 as FYNNEI. In DNA form, the CDR3 reads TGTGCCAGCACCATCCGGGCTAACACCGGGGAGCTGTTTTTT. It translates to CASTIRANTGELFF.

The rearrangement uses TRBV5-1 and TRBJ2-7, with TRBD2 matching 8 bases. The CDR3 extends over 14 amino acids. Losses at the gene ends were 4 bases for V and 1 base for J; bases not matched to a gene: 4. In germline, CDR1 is SGHRS, CDR2 YFSETQ. The DNA for the CDR3 is TGCGCCAGCAGCCCGACTAGCGCTTCCTACGAGCAGTACTTC. Protein: CASSPTSASYEQYF.

V and J are TRBV28 and TRBJ2-2; the D gene could be TRBD1 or TRBD2 (5 bases each). CDR3 length equals 16 residues. V gave up 6 bases and J gave up 3 bases, with 17 bases separating them. CDR1 is MDHEN and CDR2 is SYDVKM in the germline V gene. The CDR3 spells CASRPTGTGHTGELFF. The CDR3 nucleotides read TGTGCCAGCAGGCCGACCGGGACGGGTCACACCGGGGAGCTGTTTTTT.

This rearrangement joins TRBV6-5 to TRBJ2-1; D call uncertain. This CDR3 has 14 residues. Trimming pared 7 bases from V and 5 bases from J, leaving 15 bases between. Germline-derived CDR1 and CDR2 are MNHEY and SVGAGI. The CDR3 loop reads CASTPATSNNEQFF. In DNA form, the CDR3 reads TGTGCCAGCACCCCCGCCACATCGAACAATGAGCAGTTCTTC.

This clone was counted a few times. This chain links TRBV18 with TRBJ1-5; D might be TRBD1 (5 bases). The V end was cut by 1 base, the J end by 4 bases, with 11 bases between. This CDR3 region has 15 residues. Germline-derived CDR1 and CDR2 are KGHSH and LQKENI. The CDR3 spells CASSPRGNWNQPQHF. CDR3 coding DNA: TGTGCCAGCTCACCACGGGGGAATTGGAATCAGCCCCAGCATTTT.

J is TRBJ1-3 and V is TRBV6-5; D unclear. The CDR3 spans 13 residues. Per germline, CDR1 MNHEY and CDR2 SVGAGI. V was trimmed by 5 bases and J by 4 bases, leaving 9 bases between them. The CDR3 DNA is TGTGCCAGCAGTACACCTTTCGGAAACACCATATATTTT. This encodes CASSTPFGNTIYF.

V is TRBV28 and J is TRBJ1-1; D remains unclear. Germline values: CDR1 MDHEN, CDR2 SYDVKM. This CDR3 has 18 residues. V was cut by 3 bases and J by 1 base, with 21 bases left in between. The CDR3 DNA sequence: TGTGCCAGCAGTTTCTCCGCTATACCCCCGGGCAAGAACACTGAAGCTTTCTTT. Translating it yields CASSFSAIPPGKNTEAFF.

V gene TRBV2 combines with J gene TRBJ2-5, with a possible D match to TRBD1 (6 bases). The CDR3 covers 12 residues. Germline-derived CDR1 and CDR2 are SNHLY and FYNNEI. V dropped 6 bases and J dropped 4 bases, with 9 bases sitting between them. The CDR3 loop is CASRAGAETQYF. The CDR3 DNA reads as TGTGCCAGCAGAGCAGGGGCAGAGACCCAGTACTTC.

J is TRBJ1-5 and V is TRBV28; D not resolved. Germline lookup yields CDR1 MDHEN and CDR2 SYDVKM. The CDR3 spans 12 residues. Trimming left V 5 bases short and J 6 bases short, with 8 bases between. The CDR3 is CASSPTGQPQHF. The CDR3, as DNA: TGTGCCAGCAGTCCCACGGGTCAGCCCCAGCATTTT. Full variable domain (remainder filled in from reference TRBV28 and TRBJ1-5): DVKVTQSSRYLVKRTGEKVFLECVQDMDHENMFWYRQDPGLGLRLIYFSYDVKMKEKGDIPEGYSVSREKKERFSLILESASTNQTSMYLCASSPTGQPQHFGDGTRLSIL.

V gene TRBV11-2 combines with J gene TRBJ1-2, with 8 bases identical to TRBD1. This CDR3 has 14 residues. V lost 3 bases and J lost 6; bases outside the gene matches: 6. Germline CDR1 reads SGHAT; CDR2 reads FQNNGV. This CDR3 reads CASSFWTGPNGYTF. The DNA for the CDR3 is TGTGCCAGCAGCTTTTGGACAGGGCCTAATGGCTACACCTTC. Variable domain in full (rest from reference TRBV11-2 and TRBJ1-2): EAGVAQSPRYKIIEKRQSVAFWCNPISGHATLYWYQQILGQGPKLLIQFQNNGVVDDSQLPKDRFSAERLKGVDSTLKIQPAKLEDSAVYLCASSFWTGPNGYTFGSGTRLTVV.

This chain uses TRBV28 with TRBJ1-3, with no clear D. Deletions cut 5 bases from V and 7 bases from J, with 3 bases between. There are 10 residues in the CDR3. The germline CDR1 and CDR2 sequences are MDHEN and SYDVKM. CDR3 nucleotide sequence: TGTGCCAGCAGTCGCAACACCATATATTTT. It encodes CASSRNTIYF.

This chain links TRBV19 with TRBJ2-7; tentatively, D is TRBD1 or TRBD2 (5 bases each). Germline-derived CDR1 and CDR2 are LNHDA and SQIVND (reference sequence). The V end lost 9 bases, the J end lost 0 bases, and 18 bases lay between the germline ends. The CDR3 sequence is 15 residues long. CDR3: CASGDPGRTSYEQYF. Here the CDR3 DNA reads TGTGCCAGCGGCGATCCGGGACGTACCTCCTACGAGCAGTACTTC.

CDR3 residues: CASSKTGVGDTEAFF. The CDR3 bases are TGTGCCAGCAGCAAAACAGGGGTAGGGGACACTGAAGCTTTCTTT. This chain connects TRBV6-4 to TRBJ1-1, with 7 bases lining up with TRBD1. The junction had 10 bases not matched to a gene; V was cut back by 6 bases and J by 3 bases. Germline values: CDR1 MRHNA, CDR2 SNTAGT. This CDR3 contains 15 residues.

The CDR3 protein is CAWSLDRNQPQHF. The CDR3 bases are TGTGCCTGGAGTTTGGACCGAAATCAGCCCCAGCATTTT. V is TRBV30 and J is TRBJ1-5, with D hard to call. V lost 2 bases, J lost 4 bases, and 9 bases lay in between. Germline values: CDR1 GTSNPN, CDR2 SVGIG (reference sequence). There are 13 residues in the CDR3.

The V call is TRBV5-4, the J call TRBJ2-1; 10 positions match TRBD2. CDR1 is SGHNT and CDR2 is YYREEE in the germline V gene (reference sequence). The CDR3 consists of 15 residues. J lost 6 bases, V lost 4 bases, and 7 bases had no gene match. CDR3 DNA: TGTGCCAGCAGCGATCTAGCGGGAGTGGGCAATGAGCAGTTCTTC. This encodes CASSDLAGVGNEQFF.